Below, 24 T cell receptor beta chains from the same sample are listed, as sequenced in a study of blood T cells in healthy people across ages. Next came a second PCR, run for about 7 to 12 cycles, which used a sample-barcoded 5' primer along with a J-beta primer mix. One entry per CDR3 protein results from TCRdb running MiXCR on the 5' RACE reads. Of about 970,000 distinct CDR3 sequences in the sample, roughly half were seen once. Source material: blood. The receptors derive from a woman aged 60-70 years in good health.

The chain carries TRBV14 and TRBJ1-2; the match to TRBD1 covers 12 bases. The germline V gene encodes CDR1 SGHDN and CDR2 FVKESK. The J segment lost 4 bases and the V segment lost 4 bases, leaving 10 bases of the junction unmatched. CDR3 length: 17 amino acids. CDR3 in DNA: TGTGCCAGCAGCCCCCCCGGGACAGGGGGCGCCGGCTATGGCTACACCTTC. It yields the protein CASSPPGTGGAGYGYTF.

V and J are TRBV7-6 and TRBJ2-7; D not certain. The germline V gene encodes CDR1 SGHVS and CDR2 FNYEAQ. The V and J ends lost 3 bases and 3 bases respectively, with 12 bases between them. This CDR3 region has 14 residues. The CDR3 here is CASSFPPPNYEQYF. The CDR3 nucleotides read TGTGCCAGCAGCTTCCCCCCGCCAAACTACGAGCAGTACTTC. Full variable domain (rest looked up from reference TRBV7-6 and TRBJ2-7): GAGVSQSPRYKVTKRGQDVALRCDPISGHVSLYWYRQALGQGPEFLTYFNYEAQQDKSGLPNDRFSAERPEGSISTLTIQRTEQRDSAMYRCASSFPPPNYEQYFGPGTRLTVT.

This clonotype was observed at least ten times. This chain uses TRBV4-2 with TRBJ2-6; D unclear. V was shortened by 0 bases and J by 0 bases, with 9 bases between the two germline ends. CDR1 and CDR2 (germline): LGHNA, YNFKEQ. The CDR3 has 17 amino acids. CDR3 nucleotide sequence: TGTGCCAGCAGCCAAGAAGAGTCGGGCTCTGGGGCCAACGTCCTGACTTTC. Amino acid sequence: CASSQEESGSGANVLTF.

The gene calls are TRBV27 and TRBJ1-5; 7 nucleotides align to TRBD1. The CDR3 is 19 amino acids. The germline V gene encodes CDR1 MNHEY and CDR2 SMNVEV (reference sequence). With V trimmed by 7 bases and J by 0 bases, 18 bases remained unmatched. CDR3 in amino acids: CASTLPPTGLRYSNQPQHF. CDR3 coding DNA: TGTGCCAGCACCCTGCCCCCGACAGGGTTACGATATAGCAATCAGCCCCAGCATTTT.

V and J are TRBV29-1 and TRBJ1-1; 7 nucleotides agree with TRBD1. CDR3 length: 13 residues. Germline CDR1 and CDR2: SQVTM and ANQGSEA. V shed 7 bases and J 5 bases; nucleotides not matched to a gene: 10. CDR3 amino acids: CSGGGWGRTEAFF. CDR3 coding DNA: TGCAGCGGAGGGGGCTGGGGGAGGACTGAAGCTTTCTTT.

This clonotype was detected only a few times. V and J are TRBV6-2 or TRBV6-3 and TRBJ2-3; D unresolved. The germline V gene encodes CDR1 MNHEY and CDR2 SVGEGT. The CDR3 loop spans 15 amino acids. The V end lost 5 bases, the J end lost 4 bases, and 16 bases lay between the germline ends. CDR3 region: CASSQTGVPPDTQYF. Here the CDR3 DNA reads TGTGCCAGCAGTCAAACGGGTGTACCCCCAGATACGCAGTATTTT.

This clonotype was seen a single time. V is TRBV7-8 and J is TRBJ1-1; D might be TRBD1 (5 bases). Trimming took off 5 bases at V and 4 bases at J, with 17 bases between the two ends. Germline CDR1 reads SGHVS; CDR2 reads FQNEAQ. The length of the CDR3 is 15 residues. CDR3 DNA sequence: TGTGCCAGCAGCGCTGGACACCCGAGGAGCACTGAAGCTTTCTTT. It specifies CASSAGHPRSTEAFF.

This chain links TRBV6-5 with TRBJ1-6; D is possibly TRBD1 (6 bases). CDR1 and CDR2 (germline): MNHEY, SVGAGI. The ends were cut back, 2 bases at V and 7 bases at J, with 9 bases in the middle. CDR3 length: 14 amino acids. Here the CDR3 reads CASSYRGRNSPLHF. The CDR3 nucleotides are TGTGCCAGCAGTTACCGGGGGCGAAATTCACCCCTCCACTTT.

The chain couples TRBV7-2 to TRBJ2-3; a weak D match, TRBD1 (5 bases). Looked up from germline, CDR1 is SGHTA and CDR2 is FQGNSA. Between the trimmed V and J ends, which lost 4 bases and 2 bases, there was a span of 10 bases. The CDR3 totals 14 residues. The CDR3 DNA sequence: TGTGCCAGCAGCTACGACAGCCACACAGATACGCAGTATTTT. Translation: CASSYDSHTDTQYF.

V is TRBV20-1 and J is TRBJ1-5, with a possible D match to TRBD1 (6 bases). V lost 5 bases to trimming and J lost 0 bases, with 17 bases between them. Germline V lookup: CDR1 DFQATT, CDR2 SNEGSKA (reference sequence). This CDR3 contains 16 residues. CDR3 nucleotide sequence: TGCAGTGCTCTACCGGGACACCAGTATAGCAATCAGCCCCAGCATTTT. It encodes CSALPGHQYSNQPQHF.

This clonotype has more than one count but fewer than ten. V usage is TRBV27 and J usage is TRBJ2-7; 8 nucleotides agree with TRBD2. Per the germline V gene, CDR1 is MNHEY and CDR2 is SMNVEV (reference sequence). This CDR3 region has 14 residues. Trimming took 2 bases from V and 4 from J; bases not matched to a gene: 4. CDR3 sequence (DNA): TGTGCCAGCAGTTTACTCGGCGGGAGGTACGAGCAGTACTTC. It translates to CASSLLGGRYEQYF.

V usage is TRBV10-1 and J usage is TRBJ2-7; 14 bases align to TRBD2. Trimming removed 9 bases from V and 4 bases from J; junction bases left unmatched: 2. The CDR3 is 13 residues long. Germline values: CDR1 WNHNN, CDR2 SYGVQD (reference sequence). The CDR3 protein is CASGTSGRYEQYF. CDR3 sequence (DNA): TGCGCCAGTGGGACTAGCGGGAGATACGAGCAGTACTTC.

The rearrangement uses TRBV15 and TRBJ1-1, with TRBD1 as a possible D gene (6 bases). The CDR3 loop spans 14 amino acids. V lost 4 bases and J 0 bases, leaving 9 bases between the germline ends. Germline V gene lookup returns CDR1 LNHNV and CDR2 YYDKDF (reference sequence). Written as DNA, the CDR3 is TGTGCCACCAGCACCAGGGGCATGAACACTGAAGCTTTCTTT. Its protein is CATSTRGMNTEAFF.

The rearrangement joins TRBV4-1 to TRBJ2-7; D ambiguous. Trimming stripped 4 bases from V and 5 bases from J, with 15 bases between. Germline V gene lookup returns CDR1 MGHRA and CDR2 YSYEKL. The CDR3 contains 14 residues. CDR3 in DNA: TGCGCCAGCAGCCCGGACCCAGTCCCCCACGAGCAGTACTTC. Translated: CASSPDPVPHEQYF.

The J gene is TRBJ2-3, the V gene TRBV20-1; 10 nucleotides line up with TRBD2. The CDR3 length is 15 residues. V lost 6 bases and J lost 0; bases outside the gene matches: 6. The V gene's germline CDR1 is DFQATT and CDR2 SNEGSKA (reference sequence). CDR3 loop: CSAMGLALSTDTQYF. DNA of the CDR3: TGCAGTGCGATGGGACTAGCGCTAAGCACAGATACGCAGTATTTT.

The chain combines TRBV12-3 or TRBV12-4 with TRBJ2-2; 9 nucleotides line up with TRBD2. V lost 3 bases and J lost 1; bases outside the gene matches: 3. The CDR3 runs to 16 residues. CDR3 bases: TGTGCCAGCAGTTTTAGCGGGAGCCGGAACACCGGGGAGCTGTTTTTT. It specifies CASSFSGSRNTGELFF.

The chain recombines TRBV5-1 with TRBJ2-7; 13 bases agree with TRBD2. Germline V lookup: CDR1 SGHRS, CDR2 YFSETQ. Trimming cost V 3 bases and J 1 base; bases outside gene matches: 4. The CDR3 runs to 16 residues. The CDR3 DNA follows: TGCGCCAGCAGCTCCCGGACTAGCGGGGGTTCCTACGAGCAGTACTTC. Its translation: CASSSRTSGGSYEQYF.

This clonotype was observed a handful of times. The genes are TRBV11-2 and TRBJ2-5; 10 bases are a match to TRBD1. The end of the DNA fits TRBJ2-7 better, so the J call may be wrong. CDR3 size: 15 residues. CDR1 is SGHAT, CDR2 FQNNGV, per germline. CDR3 sequence (DNA): TGTGCCAGCAGCACGCACGGGGGGACAGGGGCCGAGCAGTACTTC. Translation: CASSTHGGTGAEQYF.

This chain's CDR3 is CASSLVSSGASSYNEQFF. For the CDR3, the DNA is TGCGCCAGCAGCTTGGTTTCTAGCGGGGCGAGCTCCTACAATGAGCAGTTCTTC. The chain uses TRBV5-1 and TRBJ2-1; the match to TRBD2 covers 9 bases. CDR1 is SGHRS and CDR2 is YFSETQ in the germline V gene. The CDR3 loop spans 18 amino acids. The junction had 7 bases not matched to a gene; V was cut back by 0 bases and J by 0 bases.

The chain employs TRBV7-2 and TRBJ1-6, with D possibly TRBD1 on 6 matching bases. The CDR3 runs to 15 residues. V was clipped by 5 bases and J by 6 bases, with 14 bases between them. From germline, CDR1 is SGHTA and CDR2 FQGNSA. CDR3 residues: CASSPRTVRNSPLHF. The CDR3 coding sequence is TGTGCCAGCAGCCCTCGGACAGTCCGTAATTCACCCCTCCACTTT.

This chain joins TRBV20-1 and TRBJ2-3; a possible D gene is TRBD2 (7 bases). CDR1 is DFQATT and CDR2 is SNEGSKA in the germline V gene (reference sequence). The CDR3 is 14 residues long. The germline V and J ends were trimmed by 5 bases and 4 bases, with 16 bases remaining between them. The CDR3 sequence: CSAGIGGAADTQYF. In DNA form, the CDR3 reads TGCAGTGCTGGTATAGGGGGGGCCGCAGATACGCAGTATTTT.

The chain recombines TRBV29-1 with TRBJ2-7, with 11 bases that match TRBD2. Germline-derived CDR1 and CDR2 are SQVTM and ANQGSEA. The V segment lost 5 bases and the J segment 7 bases; nucleotides outside the gene matches: 7. The CDR3 has 13 amino acids. The CDR3 region has the DNA TGCAGCGTTCGACTAGCGGGAAGCGATGAGCAGTACTTC. This sequence encodes CSVRLAGSDEQYF.

This clonotype has more than one count but fewer than ten. The chain carries TRBV27 and TRBJ2-5; TRBD2 might be the D (5 bases). The end of the DNA aligns better with TRBJ2-7, so the J call may be wrong. The CDR3 is made up of 13 amino acids. The germline CDR1 and CDR2 sequences are MNHEY and SMNVEV (reference sequence). The CDR3 nucleotides read TGTGCCAGCAGTTTTCATAGCGAGTACGAGCAGTACTTC. Translating it yields CASSFHSEYEQYF.

V gene TRBV27 combines with J gene TRBJ2-4, with 11 positions matching TRBD2. Germline CDR1 reads MNHEY; CDR2 reads SMNVEV (reference sequence). Trimming took 4 bases from V and 9 from J; bases not matched to a gene: 8. The CDR3 sequence is 15 residues long. CDR3 sequence (DNA): TGTGCCAGCAGTTCCGACCCGGGGACTAGCGGCATTCAGTACTTC. Encoded protein: CASSSDPGTSGIQYF.